The source of this TCR beta chain is a study of blood T cell repertoires in COVID-19. Study information: T cells, B-cell-depleted T cells, or PBMCs provided the cDNA or gDNA that served as material.

This CDR3 comprises 13 residues. Germline CDR1 reads SQVTM; CDR2 reads ANQGSEA. The V and J ends lost 0 bases and 5 bases respectively, with 10 bases between them. How the authors handled the data: Estimation of nucleated cell counts relied on the amplification of reference gene primers. Generated by immunoSEQ multiplex PCR, the TCRdb table keeps only in-frame clones and is missing some. V, J and clone size reflect that table, while D and trimming were determined from the DNA. The sample consists of fewer than 200,000 clones, roughly 86% of them appearing once. Sample: peripheral blood. The clonotype was recovered from a woman in her fifties or sixties who had recovered from COVID-19. This chain connects TRBV29-1 to TRBJ2-5, with TRBD1 as a possible D gene (5 bases). The CDR3 DNA follows: TGCAGCGTTGAAGAAGGGGCCGGGGAGACCCAGTACTTC. Translated: CSVEEGAGETQYF. Full variable domain (remainder filled in from reference TRBV29-1 and TRBJ2-5): SAVISQKPSRDICQRGTSLTIQCQVDSQVTMMFWYRQQPGQSLTLIATANQGSEATYESGFVIDKFPISRPNLTFSTLTVSNMSPEDSSIYLCSVEEGAGETQYFGPGTRLLVL.